The entry below describes one T cell receptor beta chain. Its specificity is unknown. Time point given: week 35, safety follow-up. Each dose of the vaccine consisted of 300 ug of mutant IDH1 20-mer peptide, with topical imiquimod. Patients received eight vaccinations in weeks 1, 3, 5, 7, 11, 15, 19, 23. These data come from a study of a mutant IDH1 vaccine in newly diagnosed glioma. From germline, CDR1 is SGDLS and CDR2 YYNGEE. V gave up 4 bases and J gave up 0 bases, with 10 bases separating them. This CDR3 spans 14 amino acids. Sequencing used immunoSEQ multiplex PCR; TCRdb keeps in-frame clones, though not all of them. The table includes more than 60,000 clones, 74% detected once.

The material sequenced was PBMCs, taken from a glioma patient whose treatment included an IDH1 peptide vaccine. The origin of this receptor is a man aged 50-59 years with glioma. The chain combines TRBV9 with TRBJ1-1; D not resolved. The CDR3 protein is CASSLQRMNTEAFF. CDR3 sequence (DNA): TGTGCCAGCAGCTTACAGAGGATGAACACTGAAGCTTTCTTT.